Listed here is a single T cell receptor (beta chain). Its antigen is currently unknown. RNA was isolated and reverse transcribed to cDNA, the sequencing template. Using immunoSEQ multiplex PCR, the repertoire was profiled, and TCRdb retains in-frame clones only, with some absent. The sample lists around 100,000 clones; about nine tenths were seen once. This sample was included in a study of CD8+ T cells in alopecia areata. Study information: Administration of oral tofacitinib to treated patients was at 5 to 10 mg twice daily.

Germline V gene sequence: CDR1 MNHEY, CDR2 SMNVEV (reference sequence). Germline trimming cut 7 bases from V and 6 bases from J; bases unmatched to any gene: 14. This CDR3 has 16 residues. Treatment noted: oral pan-JAK inhibitor, 5-10 mg twice daily. Alopecia areata patients had lesional scalp punch biopsies and peripheral blood taken from them. General study results and limits: A great number of expanded lesional clones endured in scalp and blood during tofacitinib.

The sequence derives from a human donor with alopecia areata. The chain has TRBV27 and TRBJ2-2; 7 nucleotides line up with TRBD1. The sample was CD8+ T cells sorted from blood, taken between weeks 30 and 35, from a patient treated with tofacitinib. The CDR3 loop is CASTYRGQAGPGELFF. The CDR3 coding sequence is TGTGCCAGCACCTACCGCGGACAGGCCGGTCCCGGGGAGCTGTTTTTT.